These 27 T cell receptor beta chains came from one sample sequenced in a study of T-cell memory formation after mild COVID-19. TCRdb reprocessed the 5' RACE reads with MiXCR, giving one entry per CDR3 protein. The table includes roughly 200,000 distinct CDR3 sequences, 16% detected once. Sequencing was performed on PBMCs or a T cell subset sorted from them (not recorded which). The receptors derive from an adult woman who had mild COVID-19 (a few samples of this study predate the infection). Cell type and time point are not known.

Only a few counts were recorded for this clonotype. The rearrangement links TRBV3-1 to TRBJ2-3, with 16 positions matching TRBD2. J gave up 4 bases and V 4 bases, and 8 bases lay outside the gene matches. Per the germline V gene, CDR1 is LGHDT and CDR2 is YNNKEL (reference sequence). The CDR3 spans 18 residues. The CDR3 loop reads CASSLKGLAGGSADTQYF. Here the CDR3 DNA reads TGTGCCAGCAGCCTAAAGGGACTAGCGGGGGGGTCTGCAGATACGCAGTATTTT.

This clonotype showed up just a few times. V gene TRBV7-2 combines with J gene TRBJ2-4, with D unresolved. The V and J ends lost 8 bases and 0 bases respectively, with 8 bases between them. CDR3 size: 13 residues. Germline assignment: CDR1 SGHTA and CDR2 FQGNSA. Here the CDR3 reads CASRELAKNIQYF. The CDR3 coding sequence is TGTGCCAGCCGCGAATTAGCCAAAAACATTCAGTACTTC.

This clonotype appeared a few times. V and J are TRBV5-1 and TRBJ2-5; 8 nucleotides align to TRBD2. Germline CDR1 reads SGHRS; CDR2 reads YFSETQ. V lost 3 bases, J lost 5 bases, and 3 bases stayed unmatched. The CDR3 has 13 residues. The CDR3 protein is CASSWGLGETQYF. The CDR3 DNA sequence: TGCGCCAGCAGCTGGGGACTAGGGGAGACCCAGTACTTC.

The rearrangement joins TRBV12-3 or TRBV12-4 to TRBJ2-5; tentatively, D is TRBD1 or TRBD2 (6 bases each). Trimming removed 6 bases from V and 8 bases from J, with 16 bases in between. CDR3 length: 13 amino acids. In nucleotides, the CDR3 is TGTGCCAGCAGATTCCCCGGGGGCCAAACCCAGTACTTC. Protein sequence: CASRFPGGQTQYF.

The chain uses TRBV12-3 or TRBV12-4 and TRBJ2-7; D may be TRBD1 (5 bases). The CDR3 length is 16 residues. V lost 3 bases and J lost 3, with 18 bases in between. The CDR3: CASSLVGASTDYEQYF. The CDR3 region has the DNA TGTGCCAGCAGTTTGGTTGGGGCCTCCACTGACTACGAGCAGTACTTC.

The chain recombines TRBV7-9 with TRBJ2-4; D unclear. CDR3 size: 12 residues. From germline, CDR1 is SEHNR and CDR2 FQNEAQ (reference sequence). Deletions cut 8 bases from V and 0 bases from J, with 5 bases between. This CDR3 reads CASGTAKNIQYF. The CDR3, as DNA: TGTGCCAGCGGAACAGCCAAAAACATTCAGTACTTC.

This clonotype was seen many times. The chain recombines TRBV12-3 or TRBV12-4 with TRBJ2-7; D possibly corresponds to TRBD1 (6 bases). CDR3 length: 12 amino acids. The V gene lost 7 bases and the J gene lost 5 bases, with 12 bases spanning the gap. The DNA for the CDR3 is TGTGCCAGCACCGTCAGGGGCGACGAGCAGTACTTC. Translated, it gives CASTVRGDEQYF.

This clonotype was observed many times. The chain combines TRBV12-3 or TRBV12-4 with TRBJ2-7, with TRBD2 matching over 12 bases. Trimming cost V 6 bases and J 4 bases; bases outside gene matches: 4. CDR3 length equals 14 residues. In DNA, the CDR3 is TGTGCCAGCAGGCTGACTAGCGGGAGTTACGAGCAGTACTTC. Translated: CASRLTSGSYEQYF.

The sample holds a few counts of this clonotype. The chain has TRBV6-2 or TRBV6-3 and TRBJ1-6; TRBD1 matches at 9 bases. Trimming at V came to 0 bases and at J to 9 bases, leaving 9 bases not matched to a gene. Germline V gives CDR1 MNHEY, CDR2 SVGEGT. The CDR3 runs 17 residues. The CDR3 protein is CASSYSGMGQGASPLHF. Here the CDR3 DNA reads TGTGCCAGCAGTTACTCCGGAATGGGACAGGGAGCTTCACCCCTCCACTTT.

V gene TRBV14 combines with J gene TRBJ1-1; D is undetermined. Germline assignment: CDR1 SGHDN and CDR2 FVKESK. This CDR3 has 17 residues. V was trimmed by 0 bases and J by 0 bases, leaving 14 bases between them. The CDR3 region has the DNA TGTGCCAGCAGCCAAGATTGGTGGTCAGAACTGAACACTGAAGCTTTCTTT. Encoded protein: CASSQDWWSELNTEAFF.

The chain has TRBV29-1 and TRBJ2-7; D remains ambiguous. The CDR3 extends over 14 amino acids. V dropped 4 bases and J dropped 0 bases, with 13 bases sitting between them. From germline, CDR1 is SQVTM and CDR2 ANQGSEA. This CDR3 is CSVVSDQSSYEQYF. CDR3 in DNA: TGCAGCGTTGTGTCCGACCAGAGCTCCTACGAGCAGTACTTC.

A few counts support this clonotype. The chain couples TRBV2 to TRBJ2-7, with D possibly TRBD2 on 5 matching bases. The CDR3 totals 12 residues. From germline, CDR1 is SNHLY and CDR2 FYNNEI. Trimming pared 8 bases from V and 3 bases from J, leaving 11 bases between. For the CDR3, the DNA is TGTGCCAGCTCTAACGGGGTCTACGAGCAGTACTTC. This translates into CASSNGVYEQYF.

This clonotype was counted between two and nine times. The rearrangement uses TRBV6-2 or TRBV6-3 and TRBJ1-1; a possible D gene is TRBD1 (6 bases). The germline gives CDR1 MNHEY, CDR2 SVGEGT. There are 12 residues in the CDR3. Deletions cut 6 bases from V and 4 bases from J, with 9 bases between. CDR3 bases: TGTGCCAGCAGAGGGGGGCTCACTGAAGCTTTCTTT. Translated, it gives CASRGGLTEAFF.

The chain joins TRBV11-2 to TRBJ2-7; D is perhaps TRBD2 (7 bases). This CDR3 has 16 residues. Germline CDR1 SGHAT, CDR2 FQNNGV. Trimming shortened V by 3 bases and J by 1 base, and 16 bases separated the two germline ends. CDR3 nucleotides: TGTGCCAGCAGCTTTGTGGGGAGGGGGATGTCCTACGAGCAGTACTTC. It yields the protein CASSFVGRGMSYEQYF.

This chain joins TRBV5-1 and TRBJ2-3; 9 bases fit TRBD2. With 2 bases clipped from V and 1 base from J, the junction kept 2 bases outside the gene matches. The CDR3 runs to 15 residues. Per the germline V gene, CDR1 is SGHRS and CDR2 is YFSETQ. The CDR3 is CASSFSGGRTDTQYF. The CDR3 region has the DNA TGCGCCAGCAGCTTTAGCGGGGGTCGCACAGATACGCAGTATTTT.

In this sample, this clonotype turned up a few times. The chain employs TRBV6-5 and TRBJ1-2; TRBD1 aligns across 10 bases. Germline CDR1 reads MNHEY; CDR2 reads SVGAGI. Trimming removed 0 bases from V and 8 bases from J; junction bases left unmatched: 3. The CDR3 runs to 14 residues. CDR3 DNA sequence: TGTGCCAGCAGTTACTCGGGACAGGGGAGAGGCTACACCTTC. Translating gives CASSYSGQGRGYTF.

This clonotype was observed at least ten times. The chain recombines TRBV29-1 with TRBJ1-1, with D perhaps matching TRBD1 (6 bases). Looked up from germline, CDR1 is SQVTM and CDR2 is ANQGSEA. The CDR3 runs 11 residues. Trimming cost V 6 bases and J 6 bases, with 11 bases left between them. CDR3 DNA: TGCAGCGTGATGACAGGTTCTGAAGCTTTCTTT. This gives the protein CSVMTGSEAFF. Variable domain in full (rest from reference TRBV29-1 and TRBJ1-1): SAVISQKPSRDICQRGTSLTIQCQVDSQVTMMFWYRQQPGQSLTLIATANQGSEATYESGFVIDKFPISRPNLTFSTLTVSNMSPEDSSIYLCSVMTGSEAFFGQGTRLTVV.

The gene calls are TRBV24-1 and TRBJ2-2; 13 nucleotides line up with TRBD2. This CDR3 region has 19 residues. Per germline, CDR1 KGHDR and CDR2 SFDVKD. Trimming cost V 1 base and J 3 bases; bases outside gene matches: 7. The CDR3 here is CATSDLGRLAGGHTGELFF. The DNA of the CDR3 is TGTGCCACCAGTGATTTAGGGCGACTAGCGGGAGGCCACACCGGGGAGCTGTTTTTT.

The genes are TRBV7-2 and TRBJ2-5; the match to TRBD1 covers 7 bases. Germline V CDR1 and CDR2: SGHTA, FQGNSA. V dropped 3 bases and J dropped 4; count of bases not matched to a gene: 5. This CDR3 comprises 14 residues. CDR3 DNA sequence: TGTGCCAGCAGCTTGAACAGGGGCCGAGAGACCCAGTACTTC. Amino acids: CASSLNRGRETQYF.

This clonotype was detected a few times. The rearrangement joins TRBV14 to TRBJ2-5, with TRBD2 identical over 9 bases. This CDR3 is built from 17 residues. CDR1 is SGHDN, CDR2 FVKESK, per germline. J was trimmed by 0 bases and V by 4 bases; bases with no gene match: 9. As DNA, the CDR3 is TGTGCCAGCAGCCGAGCGCGGTCTAGCGGGAACCAAGAGACCCAGTACTTC. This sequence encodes CASSRARSSGNQETQYF.

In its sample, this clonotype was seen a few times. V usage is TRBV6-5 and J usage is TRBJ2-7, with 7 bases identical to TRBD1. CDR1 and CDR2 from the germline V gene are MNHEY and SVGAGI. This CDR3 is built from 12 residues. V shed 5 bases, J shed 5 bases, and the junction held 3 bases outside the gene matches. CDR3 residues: CASSRQGDEQYF. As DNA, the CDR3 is TGTGCCAGCAGTAGACAGGGTGACGAGCAGTACTTC.

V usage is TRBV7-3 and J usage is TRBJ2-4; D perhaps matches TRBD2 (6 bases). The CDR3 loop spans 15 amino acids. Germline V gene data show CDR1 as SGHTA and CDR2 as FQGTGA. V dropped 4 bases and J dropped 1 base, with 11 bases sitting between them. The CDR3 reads CASSSTGVAKNIQYF. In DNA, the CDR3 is TGTGCCAGCAGCTCAACGGGAGTGGCCAAAAACATTCAGTACTTC.

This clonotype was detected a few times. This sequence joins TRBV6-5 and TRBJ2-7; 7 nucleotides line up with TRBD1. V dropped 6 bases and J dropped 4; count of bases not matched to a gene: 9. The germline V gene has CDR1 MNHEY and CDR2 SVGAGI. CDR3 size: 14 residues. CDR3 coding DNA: TGTGCCAGCAGCTATATGACAGGGTTGTACGAGCAGTACTTC. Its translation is CASSYMTGLYEQYF.

CDR3 protein: CSARSDTETQYF. The CDR3 DNA follows: TGCAGTGCTAGATCGGACACAGAGACCCAGTACTTC. V and J are TRBV20-1 and TRBJ2-5, with D tentatively TRBD1 (5 bases). Between the trimmed V and J ends, which lost 2 bases and 4 bases, there was a span of 8 bases. CDR1 is DFQATT and CDR2 is SNEGSKA in the germline V gene (reference sequence). There are 12 residues in the CDR3.

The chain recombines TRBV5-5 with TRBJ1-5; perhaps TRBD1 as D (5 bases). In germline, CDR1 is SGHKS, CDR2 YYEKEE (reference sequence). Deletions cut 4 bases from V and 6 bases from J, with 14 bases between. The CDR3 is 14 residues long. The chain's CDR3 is CASSPWGVPQPQHF. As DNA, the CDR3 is TGTGCCAGCAGCCCGTGGGGGGTTCCTCAGCCCCAGCATTTT.

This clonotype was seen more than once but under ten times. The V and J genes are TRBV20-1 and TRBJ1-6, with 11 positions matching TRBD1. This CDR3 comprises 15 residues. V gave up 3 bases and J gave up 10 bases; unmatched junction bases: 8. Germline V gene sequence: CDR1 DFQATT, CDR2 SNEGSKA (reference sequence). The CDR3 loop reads CSASRDRGKGSPLHF. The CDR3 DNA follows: TGCAGTGCTAGTAGGGACAGGGGGAAGGGGTCACCCCTCCACTTT.

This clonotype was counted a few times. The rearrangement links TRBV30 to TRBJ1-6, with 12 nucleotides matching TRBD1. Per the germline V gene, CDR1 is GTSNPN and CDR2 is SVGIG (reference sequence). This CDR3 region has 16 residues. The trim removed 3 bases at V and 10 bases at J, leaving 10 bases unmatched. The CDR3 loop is CAWRNRDRGQISPLHF. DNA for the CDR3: TGTGCCTGGAGGAACCGGGACAGGGGGCAGATATCACCCCTCCACTTT.